These 7 T cell receptor beta chains were all obtained from the same sample, sequenced in a study of tumor-infiltrating lymphocytes in primary liver carcinoma. Taking about 20-31 mg of unsorted bulk tissue, the authors co-extracted RNA and DNA. From 450 to 600 ng total RNA, TCR beta cDNA was generated with a primer in the constant region. For TCR beta, libraries were produced by three nested multiplex PCR rounds using slightly modified ARM-PCR. Both of the initial two PCR rounds ran for 10 cycles and employed TRBV1-TRBV30 forward primers alongside a C-beta reverse primer. From the multiplex PCR reads, TCRdb called clonotypes with MiXCR, one entry per CDR3 protein. The sample yields about 130,000 distinct CDR3 sequences, 50% to 80% seen once. The sequencing sample was made of liver tumor tissue from sampling region 3. Subset in this sample: tumor region T3, left-lateral pole. All receptors come from an older woman with primary liver carcinoma and hepatitis B virus infection.

The chain is built from TRBV28 and TRBJ2-7; possibly TRBD2 for D (5 bases). The germline V and J ends were trimmed by 3 bases and 4 bases, with 10 bases remaining between them. There are 13 residues in the CDR3. In germline, CDR1 is MDHEN, CDR2 SYDVKM. The CDR3 loop is CASSLAGWYEQYF. The CDR3 DNA follows: TGTGCCAGCAGTTTGGCGGGTTGGTACGAGCAGTACTTC.

About this clonotype: Given a much more abundant clone one base away, this may be a read error. This chain joins TRBV14 and TRBJ1-5; D remains ambiguous. CDR1 is SGHDN and CDR2 is FVKESK in the germline V gene. The CDR3 contains 16 residues. CDR3 bases: TGTGCCAGCGGATCCGGGAAGGGTACCAGCAATCTGCCCCAGCATTTT. The encoded protein is CASGSGKGTSNLPQHF.

This clonotype was counted once. A read error may produce the germline difference seen at one junction end. The gene calls are TRBV28 and TRBJ1-2; D possibly corresponds to TRBD1 (5 bases). The CDR3 covers 17 residues. The germline V gene has CDR1 MDHEN and CDR2 SYDVKM. CDR3 region: CASILSGVGSTNYDYTF. The CDR3 nucleotides read TGTGCCAGCATATTGTCGGGGGTAGGCTCTACTAACTATGACTACACCTTC.

Concerning this clonotype: The junction departs from germline at one end; a sequencing error may be responsible. This sequence joins TRBV18 and TRBJ2-5, with TRBD2 matching over 8 bases. Germline values: CDR1 KGHSH, CDR2 LQKENI. The CDR3 sequence is 15 residues long. CDR3 sequence (DNA): TGTGCCAGCCCACCCCCGGGACTAGTACGAGAGACCCAGTACTTC. It translates to CASPPPGLVRETQYF.

V gene TRBV12-3 or TRBV12-4 combines with J gene TRBJ2-1, with D unresolved. The V and J ends lost 5 bases and 10 bases respectively, with 15 bases between them. This CDR3 is built from 13 residues. The CDR3 DNA reads as TGTGCCAGCAGTACCCTCCCCGGCGGCGAGCAGTTCTTC. This gives the protein CASSTLPGGEQFF.

The table lists this clonotype with a few counts. The CDR3 reads CSAEPSGSFNEQFF. The CDR3 DNA is TGCAGCGCTGAGCCCAGCGGGAGTTTTAATGAGCAGTTCTTC. The gene calls are TRBV29-1 and TRBJ2-1; 8 positions agree with TRBD2. Germline CDR1 reads SQVTM; CDR2 reads ANQGSEA. V shed 7 bases, J shed 7 bases, and the junction held 12 bases outside the gene matches. The length of the CDR3 is 14 residues.

This clonotype has more than one count but fewer than ten. A single base separates this from a much larger clone, so it may be a read error. This chain uses TRBV6-6 with TRBJ2-1, with 7 bases matching TRBD2. CDR1 is MNHNY, CDR2 SVGAGI, per germline (reference sequence). This CDR3 is built from 14 residues. The chain's CDR3 is CTSSPRGSWDEQFF. The CDR3 coding sequence is TGTACCAGCAGCCCGCGCGGGAGTTGGGATGAGCAGTTCTTC.